A selection of T cell receptor beta chains follows, all from one sample in a study of cytomegalovirus exposure and HLA in healthy donors. Profiling relied on immunoSEQ multiplex PCR, and the TCRdb table lists in-frame clones only, not all of them. In the table there are about 120,000 clones, 15% of which are singletons. The sequencing sample was made of PBMCs. The receptors originated from a young woman in good health and CMV-seronegative. The CDR3 runs from the conserved cysteine through the conserved F or W. D genes are given only for firm matches. Clone size, where shown, is once, few, many, or a class for clones that have expanded.

TRBJ1-2 | TRBV6-5 | . | . | TGTGCCAGCAGTTACCCGCGGGGCTATGGCTACACCTTC | CASSYPRGYGYTF
TRBJ2-7 | TRBV6-6 | . | . | TGTGCCAGCATTGATTTCAGGGTCCGGCCCTACGAGCAGTACTTC | CASIDFRVRPYEQYF
TRBJ2-3 | TRBV18 | TRBD1 | few | TGTGCCAGCTCAAGGGGACAGCTCACAGATACGCAGTATTTT | CASSRGQLTDTQYF
TRBJ2-7 | TRBV13 | TRBD2 | . | TGTGCCAGCAGCGGAGGCCTAGCGGGTGCCCACTACGAGCAGTACTTC | CASSGGLAGAHYEQYF
TRBJ1-5 | TRBV6-1 | . | . | TGTGCCAGCAGTGAAGGGAACAGGCTGCCAGGTCAGCCCCAGCATTTT | CASSEGNRLPGQPQHF
TRBJ2-1 | TRBV6-5 | . | few | TGTGCCAGCAGTTACACGGCAGGGATAGGACGCGAGCAGTTCTTC | CASSYTAGIGREQFF
TRBJ2-2 | TRBV4-1 | TRBD2 | few | TGCGCCAGCAGCCAAGATGACCGGGGGGCGAACACCGGGGAGCTGTTTTTT | CASSQDDRGANTGELFF
TRBJ2-3 | TRBV5-1 | . | few | TGCGCCAGCAGCTTGGAGGCCAGGGGCTCCGCAGATACGCAGTATTTT | CASSLEARGSADTQYF
TRBJ1-4 | TRBV18 | . | . | TGTGCCAGCTCACCACTGGGGGCGGATGAAAAACTGTTTTTT | CASSPLGADEKLFF
TRBJ2-7 | TRBV28 | . | few | TGTGCCAGCAGTTTAGCCCGATTTTTGGGGGCTGAGGGGTCCTACGAGCAGTACTTC | CASSLARFLGAEGSYEQYF
TRBJ2-7 | TRBV7-2 | TRBD2 | . | TGTGCCAGCGGGCTCGCGGGAGGATCCTACGAGCAGTACTTC | CASGLAGGSYEQYF
TRBJ2-2 | TRBV7-9 | TRBD2 | . | TGTGCCAGCAAACTAGCGGGGGGGCCGGAATGGGACACCGGGGAGCTGTTTTTT | CASKLAGGPEWDTGELFF
TRBJ2-7 | TRBV11-2 | TRBD2 | . | TGTGCCAGCAGCTTCCACGCCGGGGGGGAAACCTACGAGCAGTACTTC | CASSFHAGGETYEQYF
TRBJ1-1 | TRBV18 | TRBD1 | few | TGTGCCAGCTCACCGGGACAGGGGTTAACTGAAGCTTTCTTT | CASSPGQGLTEAFF
TRBJ2-5 | TRBV9 | . | . | TGTGCCAGCAGCGCGGACAGTGCCATAGAGACCCAGTACTTC | CASSADSAIETQYF
TRBJ2-7 | TRBV6-1 | . | . | TGTGCCAGCAGTGAACTCCAGGTTGTCTCCTACGAGCAGTACTTC | CASSELQVVSYEQYF
TRBJ1-6 | TRBV7-6 | TRBD1 | . | TGTGCCAGCAGCGCCGGGACAGTATCCTATAATTCACCCCTCCACTTT | CASSAGTVSYNSPLHF
TRBJ2-5 | TRBV4-2 | TRBD2 | . | TGTGCCAGCAGCCAAGACAGCGGGGGAGGGGAGACCCAGTACTTC | CASSQDSGGGETQYF
TRBJ1-1 | TRBV7-3 | . | few | TGTGCCAGCAGCTCCCCCGGGGGGCAGGCGGCTTTCTTT | CASSSPGGQAAFF
TRBJ1-2 | TRBV11-2 | TRBD1 | few | TGTGCCAGCAGCTTATTGGGGACAGGGGTTAACTATGGCTACACCTTC | CASSLLGTGVNYGYTF
TRBJ2-7 | TRBV27 | . | few | TGTGCCAGCACCCCTAGGGGGGGGAGGACTAGCTACGAGCAGTACTTC | CASTPRGGRTSYEQYF
TRBJ2-3 | TRBV27 | . | few | TGTGCCAGCAGTAGTCCTGGGCAGGCAGATACGCAGTATTTT | CASSSPGQADTQYF
TRBJ1-5 | TRBV18 | TRBD1 | . | TGTGCCAGCTCGCTAAAGGGTGGGACAGCAAATCAGCCCCAGCATTTT | CASSLKGGTANQPQHF
TRBJ2-3 | TRBV7-2 | . | few | TGTGCCAGCAGCTACAGGGCAGATACGCAGTATTTT | CASSYRADTQYF
TRBJ2-7 | TRBV5-4 | TRBD2 | . | TGTGCCAGCAGCTTAAAGGGACTAGCCGGGTACGAGCAGTACTTC | CASSLKGLAGYEQYF
TRBJ1-2 | TRBV7-2 | . | . | TGTGCCAGCAGCCGACAGGCAGGGGACTATGGCTACACCTTC | CASSRQAGDYGYTF
TRBJ2-1 | TRBV2 | TRBD2 | . | TGTGCCAGACGGACTAGCGGGAGATACAATGAGCAGTTCTTC | CARRTSGRYNEQFF
TRBJ1-1 | TRBV10-2 | TRBD1 | . | TGCGCCAGCACGATCCGGGACAGGCCGAACACTGAAGCTTTCTTT | CASTIRDRPNTEAFF
TRBJ2-2 | TRBV11-2 | TRBD2 | . | TGTGCCAGCACTAGCGGGAGATCCACCGGGGAGCTGTTTTTT | CASTSGRSTGELFF
TRBJ2-2 | TRBV5-4 | . | few | TGTGCCAGCAGCTTGGGGCTAGTGAACACCGGGGAGCTGTTTTTT | CASSLGLVNTGELFF
TRBJ2-7 | TRBV6-5 | TRBD1 | . | TGTGCCAGCAGTTCGATGCTCGACAGGGACCACGAGCAGTACTTC | CASSSMLDRDHEQYF
TRBJ2-2 | TRBV7-2 | TRBD2 | . | TGTGCCAGCAGCTTAGGGGCGACTAGCGGGGGGGCGATACCCGGGGAGCTGTTTTTT | CASSLGATSGGAIPGELFF
TRBJ2-1 | TRBV5-1 | . | few | TGCGCCAGCAGCCCGACCGGGGGAACCTACAATGAGCAGTTCTTC | CASSPTGGTYNEQFF
TRBJ2-5 | TRBV4-2 | TRBD2 | few | TGTGCCAGCAGCCAAGAATCTCGGGGGGGGCAAGAGACCCAGTACTTC | CASSQESRGGQETQYF
TRBJ2-7 | TRBV6-1 | . | . | TGTGCCAGCAGTGAGTTGTCGAGTATTCAGGCCGAGCAGTACTTC | CASSELSSIQAEQYF
TRBJ1-2 | TRBV28 | . | few | TGTGCCAGCAGTCTTTATAACTATGGCTACACCTTC | CASSLYNYGYTF
TRBJ2-3 | TRBV10-3 | . | . | TGTGCCATCAGTCCTTCTAGCACAGATACGCAGTATTTT | CAISPSSTDTQYF
TRBJ2-7 | TRBV7-8 | TRBD1 | . | TGTGCCAGCAGCTTACCCGGGACAGGCTCGAGAGAGCAGTACTTC | CASSLPGTGSREQYF
TRBJ1-4 | TRBV7-9 | . | . | TGTGCCAGCAGCTTACAGTCAGCTAATGAAAAACTGTTTTTT | CASSLQSANEKLFF
TRBJ2-1 | TRBV28 | TRBD1 | few | TGTGCCAGCAGCCCGGAGAGGCAGGGGGTACAGTTCTTC | CASSPERQGVQFF
TRBJ1-2 | TRBV25-1 | . | . | TGTGCCAGCAGGGGGCAGGGAGGTCGCTACACCTTC | CASRGQGGRYTF
TRBJ1-2 | TRBV2 | TRBD1 | few | TGTGCCAGCACTGGGGGGACAGGCGCTAACTATGGCTACACCTTC | CASTGGTGANYGYTF
TRBJ2-3 | TRBV27 | . | . | TGTGCCAGCACCCCACTGGGCGGGGGCACAGATACGCAGTATTTT | CASTPLGGGTDTQYF
TRBJ2-2 | TRBV5-4 | . | . | TGTGCCACCGCTATCGCCGCCGGGGAGCTGTTTTTT | CATAIAAGELFF
TRBJ2-1 | TRBV4-2 | TRBD2 | . | TGTGCCAGCAGCCGGGCATTAGCGGGAGAGCGGAATGAGCAGTTCTTC | CASSRALAGERNEQFF